This entry lists 24 T cell receptor beta chains sequenced from one sample in a study of blood T cell repertoires in COVID-19. The protocol was immunoSEQ multiplex PCR, while the TCRdb copy is restricted to in-frame clones and leaves out a portion. The table records about 77,000 clones, roughly 78% of them present only once. Specimen: peripheral blood. Receptor source: a woman aged 70-85 years with acute or convalescent COVID-19.

This chain links TRBV21-1 with TRBJ1-1; TRBD1 reflects the table's D call only, with no check against the DNA. TRBV21-1 is deemed a pseudogene. This CDR3 has 18 amino acids. Here the CDR3 reads CASSDRDRGRGVNTEAFF. The CDR3 nucleotides read TGTGCCAGCAGCGACCGAGACAGGGGGCGAGGGGTGAACACTGAAGCTTTCTTT.

A few counts support this clone. The rearrangement uses TRBV9 and TRBJ1-1; D gene uncertain. This CDR3 spans 13 amino acids. V shed 0 bases and J shed 5 bases, with 8 bases lying between them. Germline CDR1 and CDR2: SGDLS and YYNGEE. The CDR3 protein is CASSVGSTTEAFF. The CDR3 DNA reads TGTGCCAGCAGCGTAGGGTCCACTACTGAAGCTTTCTTT.

V usage is TRBV27 and J usage is TRBJ1-2, with a weak D call TRBD1 (5 bases). CDR3 length: 12 residues. In germline, CDR1 is MNHEY, CDR2 SMNVEV (reference sequence). Trimming pared 5 bases from V and 4 bases from J, leaving 8 bases between. The CDR3 region is CASSQGGYGYTF. Here the CDR3 DNA reads TGTGCCAGCAGTCAGGGCGGCTATGGCTACACCTTC.

This rearrangement joins TRBV9 to TRBJ1-1; tentatively, D is TRBD1 (6 bases). Germline CDR1 is SGDLS and CDR2 is YYNGEE. The CDR3 has 14 amino acids. V lost 3 bases and J lost 4, with 13 bases in between. The CDR3 coding sequence is TGTGCCAGCAGCGCCCACACAGGGATCACTGAAGCTTTCTTT. Its protein is CASSAHTGITEAFF. Full variable domain (missing parts from reference TRBV9 and TRBJ1-1): DSGVTQTPKHLITATGQRVTLRCSPRSGDLSVYWYQQSLDQGLQFLIQYYNGEERAKGNILERFSAQQFPDLHSELNLSSLELGDSALYFCASSAHTGITEAFFGQGTRLTVV.

The rearrangement links TRBV7-2 to TRBJ2-3; 13 nucleotides align to TRBD2. The CDR3 is made up of 15 amino acids. Looked up from germline, CDR1 is SGHTA and CDR2 is FQGNSA. Trimming cost V 4 bases and J 5 bases; bases outside gene matches: 3. CDR3 sequence reads: CASSSGLAGVDTQYF. CDR3 DNA: TGTGCCAGCAGCTCCGGACTAGCGGGGGTAGATACGCAGTATTTT.

The chain recombines TRBV19 with TRBJ1-5; D is possibly TRBD1 (5 bases). The CDR3 spans 15 residues. Germline V lookup: CDR1 LNHDA, CDR2 SQIVND (reference sequence). V gave up 6 bases and J gave up 0 bases, with 12 bases separating them. The CDR3 DNA is TGTGCCAGTAGGAGGACACTTTATAGCAATCAGCCCCAGCATTTT. It translates to CASRRTLYSNQPQHF.

The CDR3 region is CASRIRSVNTEAFF. Written as DNA, the CDR3 is TGTGCCAGCAGGATCCGGTCGGTAAACACTGAAGCTTTCTTT. The chain employs TRBV6-5 and TRBJ1-1; D is unresolved. Trimming pared 6 bases from V and 2 bases from J, leaving 13 bases between. The length of the CDR3 is 14 residues. CDR1 MNHEY and CDR2 SVGAGI come from the germline V gene.

The rearrangement joins TRBV24-1 to TRBJ2-5, with 9 bases that match TRBD1. CDR3 length: 15 residues. V lost 4 bases to trimming and J lost 4 bases; unmatched junction nucleotides: 6. CDR1 is KGHDR and CDR2 is SFDVKD in the germline V gene. CDR3 residues: CATSDPGQGGETQYF. CDR3 nucleotides: TGTGCCACCAGTGACCCGGGACAGGGAGGAGAGACCCAGTACTTC.

The J gene is TRBJ2-4, the V gene TRBV5-1; 8 bases agree with TRBD2. The junction had 9 bases not matched to a gene; V was cut back by 3 bases and J by 4 bases. This CDR3 is 16 amino acids long. Germline values: CDR1 SGHRS, CDR2 YFSETQ. The CDR3 sequence is CASSSGASGWKNIQYF. The CDR3, as DNA: TGCGCCAGCAGCTCGGGGGCTAGCGGGTGGAAAAACATTCAGTACTTC. The complete variable domain, with remaining parts taken from reference TRBV5-1 and TRBJ2-4, reads KAGVTQTPRYLIKTRGQQVTLSCSPISGHRSVSWYQQTPGQGLQFLFEYFSETQRNKGNFPGRFSGRQFSNSRSEMNVSTLELGDSALYLCASSSGASGWKNIQYFGAGTRLSVL.

This chain uses TRBV7-9 with TRBJ1-3; 7 bases are shared with TRBD1. V lost 3 bases, J lost 7 bases, and 9 bases stayed unmatched. Germline V CDR1 and CDR2: SEHNR, FQNEAQ (reference sequence). There are 15 residues in the CDR3. CDR3 region: CASSLGQLLGNTIYF. CDR3 bases: TGTGCCAGCAGCTTGGGACAGCTCCTAGGCAACACCATATATTTT.

This sequence joins TRBV28 and TRBJ1-6, with D tentatively TRBD1 (5 bases). This CDR3 contains 14 residues. Germline V lookup: CDR1 MDHEN, CDR2 SYDVKM. The ends were cut back, 7 bases at V and 12 bases at J, with 19 bases in the middle. CDR3 coding DNA: TGTGCCAGCACCCATGGGCAGGGCTGGGAACCCCTCCACTTT. Translated, it gives CASTHGQGWEPLHF.

The chain is built from TRBV5-4 and TRBJ1-2; a weak D match, TRBD1 (5 bases). The CDR3 is 14 amino acids. Looked up from germline, CDR1 is SGHNT and CDR2 is YYREEE (reference sequence). V gave up 4 bases and J gave up 2 bases, with 12 bases separating them. The CDR3 DNA reads TGTGCCAGCAGCCCGGGGGACCGAAACTATGGCTACACCTTC. Its protein product is CASSPGDRNYGYTF. Drawing the rest from reference TRBV5-4 and TRBJ1-2, the complete variable domain is ETGVTQSPTHLIKTRGQQVTLRCSSQSGHNTVSWYQQALGQGPQFIFQYYREEENGRGNFPPRFSGLQFPNYSSELNVNALELDDSALYLCASSPGDRNYGYTFGSGTRLTVV.

The V gene is TRBV6-5, the J gene TRBJ1-2, with TRBD1 matching 8 bases. The CDR3 is 13 residues long. After removal of 5 bases from V and 7 bases from J, the junction contained 6 bases not matched to a gene. From germline, CDR1 is MNHEY and CDR2 SVGAGI. The CDR3 nucleotides read TGTGCCAGCAGTATCGGACAGGGCCGTGGCTACACCTTC. It is translated as CASSIGQGRGYTF.

This clone was observed a handful of times. The rearrangement links TRBV2 to TRBJ2-2, with 8 bases fitting TRBD1. The CDR3 is 16 amino acids. Germline V lookup: CDR1 SNHLY, CDR2 FYNNEI. V dropped 1 base and J dropped 10; count of bases not matched to a gene: 11. CDR3 in DNA: TGTGCCAGCAGTGAAGAGGTGGGCAGGGGGCACGAGGAGCTGTTTTTT. The encoded protein is CASSEEVGRGHEELFF.

V and J are TRBV16 and TRBJ1-5, with 7 bases that match TRBD1. J gave up 4 bases and V 3 bases, and 9 bases lay outside the gene matches. The germline CDR1 and CDR2 sequences are KGHSY and FQNENV. This CDR3 contains 16 residues. The CDR3 DNA reads TGTGCCAGCAGCCACAATATAGGGGACAGAAATCAGCCCCAGCATTTT. Amino acid sequence: CASSHNIGDRNQPQHF.

The genes are TRBV7-9 and TRBJ1-1, with D tentatively TRBD1 (6 bases). CDR3 length: 11 residues. V was pared by 4 bases and J by 9 bases, with 9 bases between. Looked up from germline, CDR1 is SEHNR and CDR2 is FQNEAQ (reference sequence). CDR3 in DNA: TGTGCCAGCAGCTCCACAGGGCAAGCTTTCTTT. This sequence encodes CASSSTGQAFF.

V is TRBV18 and J is TRBJ1-1, with TRBD1 identical over 8 bases. This CDR3 spans 15 amino acids. The V gene's germline CDR1 is KGHSH and CDR2 LQKENI. Trimming removed 5 bases from V and 1 base from J; junction bases left unmatched: 6. The CDR3 coding sequence is TGTGCCAGCTCAACCGGACAGGGATCGAACACTGAAGCTTTCTTT. Translating it yields CASSTGQGSNTEAFF.

The V call is TRBV3-1 (or the pseudogene TRBV3-2), the J call TRBJ1-1; TRBD1 matches at 7 bases. Per the germline V gene, CDR1 is LGHDT and CDR2 is YNNKEL (reference sequence). V was pared by 1 base and J by 5 bases, with 4 bases of the junction left unmatched. CDR3 size: 14 residues. In nucleotides, the CDR3 is TGTGCCAGCAGCCAAGTGGGGACAGATACTGAAGCTTTCTTT. This gives the protein CASSQVGTDTEAFF.

This chain uses TRBV18 with TRBJ2-3; 9 positions match TRBD1. In germline, CDR1 is KGHSH, CDR2 LQKENI. This CDR3 region has 16 residues. Trimming took 3 bases from V and 3 from J; bases not matched to a gene: 7. CDR3 loop: CASSPRQGGNTDTQYF. In nucleotides, the CDR3 is TGTGCCAGCTCACCTCGACAGGGGGGGAATACAGATACGCAGTATTTT.

The rearrangement uses TRBV4-1 and TRBJ1-2; D unclear. In germline, CDR1 is MGHRA, CDR2 YSYEKL. The CDR3 runs to 18 residues. V lost 0 bases and J 4 bases, leaving 21 bases between the germline ends. The chain's CDR3 is CASSQDDALGGEIYGYTF. In nucleotides, the CDR3 is TGCGCCAGCAGCCAAGATGATGCCCTCGGCGGCGAGATCTATGGCTACACCTTC.

This clone was found a few times. V and J are TRBV6-5 and TRBJ1-2, with 7 positions matching TRBD1. The V gene end was trimmed by 5 bases and the J gene end by 0 bases; junction bases not matched to a gene: 6. This CDR3 has 15 residues. Germline V gene sequence: CDR1 MNHEY, CDR2 SVGAGI. The CDR3 reads CASSPGQTPNYGYTF. CDR3 nucleotide sequence: TGTGCCAGCAGTCCGGGACAGACGCCTAACTATGGCTACACCTTC.

V gene TRBV9 combines with J gene TRBJ1-2; 7 nucleotides align to TRBD1. The CDR3 extends over 14 amino acids. Germline trimming cut 3 bases from V and 6 bases from J; bases unmatched to any gene: 8. The germline gives CDR1 SGDLS, CDR2 YYNGEE. This CDR3 is CASSGRQGMDGYTF. The CDR3 nucleotides read TGTGCCAGCAGCGGACGACAGGGTATGGATGGCTACACCTTC.

This clone appeared once. The rearrangement joins TRBV4-1 to TRBJ1-6; D is uncertain. This CDR3 has 15 amino acids. From germline, CDR1 is MGHRA and CDR2 YSYEKL. Trimming removed 0 bases from V and 8 bases from J, with 11 bases in between. CDR3 nucleotides: TGCGCCAGCAGCCAAGAGGGCCTTACCTATTCACCCCTCCACTTT. Translation gives CASSQEGLTYSPLHF.

This clone was seen only once. The junction and the germline gene differ at one end; a read error may be behind it. The CDR3 bases are TGTGCCAGCAGTCCCGGGACAGGACGTGCCTTC. Translated: CASSPGTGRAF. The chain recombines TRBV12-3 or TRBV12-4 with TRBJ1-2; 8 nucleotides line up with TRBD1. The CDR3 contains 11 residues.